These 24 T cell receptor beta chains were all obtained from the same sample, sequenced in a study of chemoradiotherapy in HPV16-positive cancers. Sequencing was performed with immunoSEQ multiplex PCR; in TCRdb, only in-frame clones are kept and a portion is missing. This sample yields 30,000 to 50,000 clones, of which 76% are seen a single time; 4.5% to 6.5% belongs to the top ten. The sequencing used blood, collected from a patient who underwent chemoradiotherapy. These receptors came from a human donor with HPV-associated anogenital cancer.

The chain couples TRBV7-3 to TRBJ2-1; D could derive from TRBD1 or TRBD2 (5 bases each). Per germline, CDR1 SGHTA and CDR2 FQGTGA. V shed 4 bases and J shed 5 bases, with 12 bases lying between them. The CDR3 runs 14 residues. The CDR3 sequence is CASSSRGANNEQFF. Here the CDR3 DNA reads TGTGCCAGCAGCTCCCGAGGGGCGAACAATGAGCAGTTCTTC. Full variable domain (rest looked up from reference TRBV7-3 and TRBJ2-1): GAGVSQTPSNKVTEKGKYVELRCDPISGHTALYWYRQSLGQGPEFLIYFQGTGAADDSGLPNDRFFAVRPEGSVSTLKIQRTERGDSAVYLCASSSRGANNEQFFGPGTRLTVL.

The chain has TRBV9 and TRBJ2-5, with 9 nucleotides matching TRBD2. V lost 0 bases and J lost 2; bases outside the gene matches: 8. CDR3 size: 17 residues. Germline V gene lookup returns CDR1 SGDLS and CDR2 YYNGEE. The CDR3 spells CASSVGAGGLDQETQYF. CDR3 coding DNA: TGTGCCAGCAGCGTAGGGGCGGGGGGGCTGGATCAAGAGACCCAGTACTTC. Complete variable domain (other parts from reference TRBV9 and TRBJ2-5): DSGVTQTPKHLITATGQRVTLRCSPRSGDLSVYWYQQSLDQGLQFLIQYYNGEERAKGNILERFSAQQFPDLHSELNLSSLELGDSALYFCASSVGAGGLDQETQYFGPGTRLLVL.

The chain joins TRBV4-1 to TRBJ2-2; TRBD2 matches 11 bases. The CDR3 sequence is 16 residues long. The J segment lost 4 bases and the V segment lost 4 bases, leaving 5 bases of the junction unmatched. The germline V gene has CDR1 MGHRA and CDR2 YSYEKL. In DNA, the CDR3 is TGCGCCAGCAGCCGGAGTAGCGGGGGGGTCACCGGGGAGCTGTTTTTT. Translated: CASSRSSGGVTGELFF.

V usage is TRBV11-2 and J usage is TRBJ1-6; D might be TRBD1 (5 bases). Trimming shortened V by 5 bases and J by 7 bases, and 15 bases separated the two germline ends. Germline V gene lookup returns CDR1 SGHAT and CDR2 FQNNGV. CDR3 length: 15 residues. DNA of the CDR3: TGTGCCAGCAGCCGACCGGGACGGAGAAATTCACCCCTCCACTTT. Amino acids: CASSRPGRRNSPLHF.

The CDR3 DNA sequence: TGCAGCGTTGGTCTAGCGGGGGTAGATACGCAGTATTTT. This sequence encodes CSVGLAGVDTQYF. This rearrangement joins TRBV29-1 to TRBJ2-3, with 10 bases matching TRBD2. This CDR3 region has 13 residues. Germline loops: CDR1 SQVTM, CDR2 ANQGSEA. The V segment lost 4 bases and the J segment 5 bases; nucleotides outside the gene matches: 3.

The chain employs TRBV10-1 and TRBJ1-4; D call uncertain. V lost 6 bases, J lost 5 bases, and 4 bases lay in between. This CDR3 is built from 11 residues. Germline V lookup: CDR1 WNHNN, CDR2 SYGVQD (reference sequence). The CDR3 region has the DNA TGCGCCAGCAGGGGGAATGAAAAACTGTTTTTT. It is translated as CASRGNEKLFF.

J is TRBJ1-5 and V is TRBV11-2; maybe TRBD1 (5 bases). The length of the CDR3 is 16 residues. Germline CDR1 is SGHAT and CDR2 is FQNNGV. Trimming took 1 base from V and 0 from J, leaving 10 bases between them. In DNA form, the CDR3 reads TGTGCCAGCAGCTTAGGAGGGGCGGGTAGCAATCAGCCCCAGCATTTT. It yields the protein CASSLGGAGSNQPQHF.

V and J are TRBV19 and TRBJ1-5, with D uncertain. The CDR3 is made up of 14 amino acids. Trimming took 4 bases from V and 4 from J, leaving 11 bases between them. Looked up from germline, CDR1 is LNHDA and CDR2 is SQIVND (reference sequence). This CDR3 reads CASSTRGPNQPQHF. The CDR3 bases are TGTGCCAGTAGTACCCGAGGGCCAAATCAGCCCCAGCATTTT. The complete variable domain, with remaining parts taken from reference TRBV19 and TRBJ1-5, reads DGGITQSPKYLFRKEGQNVTLSCEQNLNHDAMYWYRQDPGQGLRLIYYSQIVNDFQKGDIAEGYSVSREKKESFPLTVTSAQKNPTAFYLCASSTRGPNQPQHFGDGTRLSIL.

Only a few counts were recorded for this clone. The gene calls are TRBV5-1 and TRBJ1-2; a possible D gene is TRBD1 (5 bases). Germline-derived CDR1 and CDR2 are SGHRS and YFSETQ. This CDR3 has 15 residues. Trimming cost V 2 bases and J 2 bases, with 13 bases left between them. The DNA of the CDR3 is TGCGCCAGCAGCTTCGGACACGAAGGGAACTATGGCTACACCTTC. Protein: CASSFGHEGNYGYTF.

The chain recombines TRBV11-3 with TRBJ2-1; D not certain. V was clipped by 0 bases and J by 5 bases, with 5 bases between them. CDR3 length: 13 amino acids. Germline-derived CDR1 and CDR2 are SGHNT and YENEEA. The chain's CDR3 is CASSLDLNNEQFF. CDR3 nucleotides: TGTGCCAGCAGCTTAGACTTGAACAATGAGCAGTTCTTC.

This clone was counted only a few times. DNA for the CDR3: TGTGCCAGCAGCCTCACAGACCAAGAGACCCAGTACTTC. Translation gives CASSLTDQETQYF. V and J are TRBV4-2 and TRBJ2-5; no clear D. The CDR3 length is 13 residues. V was cut by 4 bases and J by 0 bases, with 6 bases left in between. Germline V gene data show CDR1 as LGHNA and CDR2 as YNFKEQ.

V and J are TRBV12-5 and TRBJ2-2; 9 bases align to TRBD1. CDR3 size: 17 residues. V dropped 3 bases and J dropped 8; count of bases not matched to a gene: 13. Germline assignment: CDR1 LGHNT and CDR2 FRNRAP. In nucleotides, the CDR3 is TGTGCTAGTGGTTTCCCCCCGGGACAGGGTCTGGGGGGGGAGCTGTTTTTT. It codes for CASGFPPGQGLGGELFF.

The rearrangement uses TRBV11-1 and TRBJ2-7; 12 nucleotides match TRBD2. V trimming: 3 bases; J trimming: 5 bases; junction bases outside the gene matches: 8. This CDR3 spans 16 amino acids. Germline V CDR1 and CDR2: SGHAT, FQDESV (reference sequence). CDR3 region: CASSFTSGGPLHEQYF. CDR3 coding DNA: TGTGCCAGCAGCTTTACTAGCGGGGGGCCGCTCCACGAGCAGTACTTC. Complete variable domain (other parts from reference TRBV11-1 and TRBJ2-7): EAEVAQSPRYKITEKSQAVAFWCDPISGHATLYWYRQILGQGPELLVQFQDESVVDDSQLPKDRFSAERLKGVDSTLKIQPAELGDSAMYLCASSFTSGGPLHEQYFGPGTRLTVT.

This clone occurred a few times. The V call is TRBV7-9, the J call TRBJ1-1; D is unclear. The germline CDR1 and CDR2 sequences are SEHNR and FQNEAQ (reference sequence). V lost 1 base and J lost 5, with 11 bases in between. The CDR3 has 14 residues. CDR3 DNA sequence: TGTGCCAGCAGCTTAGGTTGGGGAGGAACTGAAGCTTTCTTT. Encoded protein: CASSLGWGGTEAFF.

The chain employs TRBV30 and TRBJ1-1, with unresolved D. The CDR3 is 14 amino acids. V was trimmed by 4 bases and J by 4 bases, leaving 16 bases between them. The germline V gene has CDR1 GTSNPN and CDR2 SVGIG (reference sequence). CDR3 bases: TGTGCCTGGATCAAAGTTGGGGTAGGCACTGAAGCTTTCTTT. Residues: CAWIKVGVGTEAFF.

DNA for the CDR3: TGTGCCTGGAGTGTTCAGGGGGCCTTTTATGAAGCTTTCTTT. Amino acid sequence: CAWSVQGAFYEAFF. The V gene is TRBV30, the J gene TRBJ1-1; TRBD1 matches 8 bases. Germline V gene data show CDR1 as GTSNPN and CDR2 as SVGIG (reference sequence). V trimming: 0 bases; J trimming: 7 bases; junction bases outside the gene matches: 7. This CDR3 has 14 residues.

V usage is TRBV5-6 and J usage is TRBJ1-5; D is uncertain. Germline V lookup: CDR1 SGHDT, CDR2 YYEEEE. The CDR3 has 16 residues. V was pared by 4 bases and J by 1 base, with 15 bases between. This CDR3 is CASSTLKEVSNQPQHF. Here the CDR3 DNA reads TGTGCCAGCAGCACGCTTAAGGAAGTGAGCAATCAGCCCCAGCATTTT.

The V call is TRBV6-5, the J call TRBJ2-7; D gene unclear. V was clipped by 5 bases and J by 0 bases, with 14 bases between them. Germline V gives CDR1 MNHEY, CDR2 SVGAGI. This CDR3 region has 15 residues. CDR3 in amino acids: CASSPSLGNSYEQYF. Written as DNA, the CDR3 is TGTGCCAGCAGTCCCTCGTTGGGAAACTCCTACGAGCAGTACTTC.

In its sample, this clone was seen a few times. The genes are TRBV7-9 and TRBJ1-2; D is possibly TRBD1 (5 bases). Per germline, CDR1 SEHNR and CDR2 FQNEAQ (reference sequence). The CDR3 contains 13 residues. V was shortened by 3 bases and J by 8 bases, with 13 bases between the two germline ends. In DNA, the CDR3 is TGTGCCAGCAGCTTCCCCCAGGGAGGAGGCTACACCTTC. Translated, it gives CASSFPQGGGYTF.

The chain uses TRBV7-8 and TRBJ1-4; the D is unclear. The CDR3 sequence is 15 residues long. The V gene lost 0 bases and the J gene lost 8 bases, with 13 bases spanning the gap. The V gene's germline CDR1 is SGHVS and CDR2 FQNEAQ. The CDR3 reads CASSLAIPGGEKLFF. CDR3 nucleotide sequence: TGTGCCAGCAGCTTAGCTATCCCCGGCGGAGAAAAACTGTTTTTT.

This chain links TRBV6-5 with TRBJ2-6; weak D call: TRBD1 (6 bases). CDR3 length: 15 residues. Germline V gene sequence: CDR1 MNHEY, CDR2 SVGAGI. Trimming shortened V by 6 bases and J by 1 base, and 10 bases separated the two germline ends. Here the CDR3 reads CASRSTGSGANVLTF. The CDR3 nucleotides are TGTGCCAGCAGGTCGACAGGATCTGGGGCCAACGTCCTGACTTTC.

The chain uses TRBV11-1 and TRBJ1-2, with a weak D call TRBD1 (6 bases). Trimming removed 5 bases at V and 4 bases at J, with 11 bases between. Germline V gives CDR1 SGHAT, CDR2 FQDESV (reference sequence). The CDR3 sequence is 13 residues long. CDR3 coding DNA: TGTGCCAGCAGCGCTACAGGGTTCTATGGCTACACCTTC. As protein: CASSATGFYGYTF.

CDR3 sequence reads: CASSGTGALYGYTF. In nucleotides, the CDR3 is TGTGCCAGCAGCGGAACAGGGGCCCTCTATGGCTACACCTTC. The gene calls are TRBV5-6 and TRBJ1-2; TRBD1 aligns across 7 bases. The CDR3 covers 14 residues. Germline V gene lookup returns CDR1 SGHDT and CDR2 YYEEEE. V gave up 4 bases and J gave up 4 bases; unmatched junction bases: 7.

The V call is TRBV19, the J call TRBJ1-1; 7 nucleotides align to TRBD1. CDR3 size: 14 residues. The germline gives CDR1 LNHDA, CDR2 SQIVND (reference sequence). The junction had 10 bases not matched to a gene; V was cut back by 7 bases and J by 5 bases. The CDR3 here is CASTPTGWVTEAFF. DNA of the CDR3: TGTGCCAGTACTCCGACAGGGTGGGTGACTGAAGCTTTCTTT.